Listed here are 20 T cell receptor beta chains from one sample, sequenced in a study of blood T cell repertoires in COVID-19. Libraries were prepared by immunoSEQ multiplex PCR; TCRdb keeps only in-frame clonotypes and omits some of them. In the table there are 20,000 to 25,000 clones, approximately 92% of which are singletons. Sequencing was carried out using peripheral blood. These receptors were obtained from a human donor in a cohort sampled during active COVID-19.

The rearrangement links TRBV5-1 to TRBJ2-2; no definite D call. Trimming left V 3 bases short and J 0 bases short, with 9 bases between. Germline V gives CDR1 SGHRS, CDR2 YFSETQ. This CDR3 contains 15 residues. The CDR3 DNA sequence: TGCGCCAGCAGCTATTCGACTGCGAACACCGGGGAGCTGTTTTTT. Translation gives CASSYSTANTGELFF.

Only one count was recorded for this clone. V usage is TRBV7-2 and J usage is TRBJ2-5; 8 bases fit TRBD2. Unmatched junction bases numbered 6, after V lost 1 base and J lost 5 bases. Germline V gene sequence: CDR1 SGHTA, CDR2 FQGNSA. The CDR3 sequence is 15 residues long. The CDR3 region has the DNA TGTGCCAGCAGCTTAGACGGGGGGGCCCGGGAGACCCAGTACTTC. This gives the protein CASSLDGGARETQYF.

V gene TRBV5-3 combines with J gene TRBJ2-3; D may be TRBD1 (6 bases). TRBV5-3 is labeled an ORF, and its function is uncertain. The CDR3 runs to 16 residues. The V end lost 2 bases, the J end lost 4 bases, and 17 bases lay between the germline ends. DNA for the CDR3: TGTGCCAGAAGCTTTTGGGGAGAGGGGGTCCCAGATACGCAGTATTTT. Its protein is CARSFWGEGVPDTQYF.

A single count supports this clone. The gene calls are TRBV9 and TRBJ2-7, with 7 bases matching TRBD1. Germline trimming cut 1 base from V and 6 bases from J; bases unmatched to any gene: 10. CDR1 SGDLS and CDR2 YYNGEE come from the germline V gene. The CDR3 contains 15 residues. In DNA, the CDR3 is TGTGCCAGCAGCGTAACGTGGGACAGCGCCTCCGAGCAGTACTTC. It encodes CASSVTWDSASEQYF.

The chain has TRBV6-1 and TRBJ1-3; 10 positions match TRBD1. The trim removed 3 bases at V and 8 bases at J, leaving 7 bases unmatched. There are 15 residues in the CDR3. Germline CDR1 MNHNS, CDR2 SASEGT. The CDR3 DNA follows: TGTGCCAGCAGTGACAGGGACAGGGGTCGGGACACCATATATTTT. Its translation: CASSDRDRGRDTIYF.

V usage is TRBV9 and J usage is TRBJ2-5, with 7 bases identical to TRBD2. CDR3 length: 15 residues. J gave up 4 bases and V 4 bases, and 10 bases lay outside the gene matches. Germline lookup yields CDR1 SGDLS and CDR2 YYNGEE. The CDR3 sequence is CASSPRGSGGETQYF. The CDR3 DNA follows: TGTGCCAGCAGCCCACGCGGATCGGGGGGAGAGACCCAGTACTTC. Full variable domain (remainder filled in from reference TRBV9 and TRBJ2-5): DSGVTQTPKHLITATGQRVTLRCSPRSGDLSVYWYQQSLDQGLQFLIQYYNGEERAKGNILERFSAQQFPDLHSELNLSSLELGDSALYFCASSPRGSGGETQYFGPGTRLLVL.

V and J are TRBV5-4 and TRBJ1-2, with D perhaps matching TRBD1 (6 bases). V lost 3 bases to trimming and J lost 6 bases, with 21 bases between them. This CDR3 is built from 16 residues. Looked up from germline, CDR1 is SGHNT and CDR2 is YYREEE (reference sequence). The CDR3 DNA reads TGTGCCAGCAGCTCCGGACAGAGGATAGATTTCGATGGCTACACCTTC. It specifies CASSSGQRIDFDGYTF.

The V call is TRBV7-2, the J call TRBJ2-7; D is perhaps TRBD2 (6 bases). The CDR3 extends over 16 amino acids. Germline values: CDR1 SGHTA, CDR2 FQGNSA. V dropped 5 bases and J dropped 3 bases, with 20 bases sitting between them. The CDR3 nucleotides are TGTGCCAGCAGCCCTCGGGAGAGGCGGATATACTACGAGCAGTACTTC. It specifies CASSPRERRIYYEQYF.

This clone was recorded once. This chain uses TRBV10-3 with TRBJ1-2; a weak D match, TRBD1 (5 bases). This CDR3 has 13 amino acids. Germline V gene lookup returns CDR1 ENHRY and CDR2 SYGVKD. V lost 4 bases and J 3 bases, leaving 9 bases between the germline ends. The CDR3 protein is CAISGGDDYGYTF. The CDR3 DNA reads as TGTGCCATCAGTGGGGGGGATGACTATGGCTACACCTTC.

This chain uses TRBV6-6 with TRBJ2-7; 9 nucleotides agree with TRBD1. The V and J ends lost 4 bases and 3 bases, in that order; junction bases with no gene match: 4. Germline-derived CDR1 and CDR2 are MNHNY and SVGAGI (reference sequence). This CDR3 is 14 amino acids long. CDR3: CASSSGTGYYEQYF. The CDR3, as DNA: TGTGCCAGCAGTTCCGGGACAGGGTACTACGAGCAGTACTTC.

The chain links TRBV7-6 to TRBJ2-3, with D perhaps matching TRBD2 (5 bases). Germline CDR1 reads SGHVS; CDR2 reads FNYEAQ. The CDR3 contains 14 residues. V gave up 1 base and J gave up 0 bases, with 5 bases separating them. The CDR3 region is CASSLGRSTDTQYF. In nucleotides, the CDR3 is TGTGCCAGCAGCTTAGGGAGGAGCACAGATACGCAGTATTTT.

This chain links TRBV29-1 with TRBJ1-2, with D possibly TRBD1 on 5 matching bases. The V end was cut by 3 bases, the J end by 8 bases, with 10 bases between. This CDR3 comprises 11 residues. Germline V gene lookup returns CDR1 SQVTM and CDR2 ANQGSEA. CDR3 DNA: TGCAGCGTTGATCTGGGGCAGGGCTACACCTTC. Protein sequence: CSVDLGQGYTF.

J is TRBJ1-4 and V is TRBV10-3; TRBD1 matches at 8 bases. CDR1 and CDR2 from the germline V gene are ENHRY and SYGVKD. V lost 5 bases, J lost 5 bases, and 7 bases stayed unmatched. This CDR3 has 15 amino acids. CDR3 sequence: CAISSGGTGNEKLFF. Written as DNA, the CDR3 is TGTGCCATCAGTTCCGGTGGGACAGGAAATGAAAAACTGTTTTTT.

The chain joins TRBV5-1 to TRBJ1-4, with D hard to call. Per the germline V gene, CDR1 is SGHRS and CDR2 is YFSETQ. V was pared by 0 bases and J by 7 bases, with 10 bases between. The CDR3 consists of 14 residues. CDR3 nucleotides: TGCGCCAGCAGCTTGGACCCCAGCGTTGAAAAACTGTTTTTT. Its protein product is CASSLDPSVEKLFF.

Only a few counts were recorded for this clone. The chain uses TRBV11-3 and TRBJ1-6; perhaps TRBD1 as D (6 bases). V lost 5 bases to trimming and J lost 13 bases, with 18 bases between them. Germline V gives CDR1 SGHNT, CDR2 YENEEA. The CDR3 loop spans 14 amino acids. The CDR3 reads CASSKGHPKSPLHF. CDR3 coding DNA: TGTGCCAGCAGCAAGGGACACCCTAAGTCCCCCCTCCACTTT.

The CDR3 spells CATPPLRGPGAPMTLFSGANVLTF. The CDR3 DNA reads as TGTGCCACGCCCCCCCTTCGTGGGCCAGGCGCGCCAATGACGTTGTTCTCTGGGGCCAACGTCCTGACTTTC. The V call is TRBV24-1, the J call TRBJ2-6; D gene unclear. Trimming cost V 10 bases and J 0 bases, with 39 bases left between them. The CDR3 has 24 residues. Germline V gene sequence: CDR1 KGHDR, CDR2 SFDVKD.

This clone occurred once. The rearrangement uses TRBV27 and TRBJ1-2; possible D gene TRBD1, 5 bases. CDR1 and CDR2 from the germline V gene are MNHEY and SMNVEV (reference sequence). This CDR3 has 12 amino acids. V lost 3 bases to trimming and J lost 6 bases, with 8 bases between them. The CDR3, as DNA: TGTGCCAGCAGTTTTTCAGGGAATGGCTACACCTTC. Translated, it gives CASSFSGNGYTF.

CDR3 sequence: CASSQDLLGVPYEQYF. The CDR3 DNA sequence: TGTGCCAGCAGCCAAGATCTGCTTGGAGTCCCCTACGAGCAGTACTTC. The rearrangement joins TRBV3-1 (or the pseudogene TRBV3-2) to TRBJ2-7; D not certain. Germline values: CDR1 LGHDT, CDR2 YNNKEL (reference sequence). This CDR3 contains 16 residues. V was cut by 0 bases and J by 2 bases, with 14 bases left in between.

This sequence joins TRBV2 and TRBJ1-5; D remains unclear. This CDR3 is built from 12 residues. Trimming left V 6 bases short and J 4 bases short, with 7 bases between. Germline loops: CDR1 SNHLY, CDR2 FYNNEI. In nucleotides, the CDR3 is TGTGCCAGCAGATCCACAAATCAGCCCCAGCATTTT. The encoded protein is CASRSTNQPQHF.

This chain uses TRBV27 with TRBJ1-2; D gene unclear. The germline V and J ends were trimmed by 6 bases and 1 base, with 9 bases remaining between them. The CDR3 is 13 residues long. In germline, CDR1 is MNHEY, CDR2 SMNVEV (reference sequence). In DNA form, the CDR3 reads TGTGCCAGCAGCCCGGGTGTTAACTATGGCTACACCTTC. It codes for CASSPGVNYGYTF.